Below are 8 T cell receptor beta chains sequenced from a single sample in a study of post-analysis software for immune sequencing data. Findings and caveats of the study: Patients had higher frequencies than controls of roughly five TRBV segments, including TRBV5-6, TRBV5-1 and TRBV20-1.

Sequencing libraries made from TCR beta cDNA carried unique molecular identifiers. TCRdb re-analysed the PCR reads in MiXCR, keeping a single row per CDR3 protein. The repertoire consists of 700,000 to 900,000 distinct CDR3 sequences, with around 46% occurring once and the leading ten covering roughly 4.9%. What these receptors recognize is not known. The sequenced sample was blood. These receptor sequences come from a girl aged 5-17 years with multiple sclerosis.

This clonotype was counted a few times. The chain couples TRBV11-2 to TRBJ2-7; 8 bases match TRBD2. J lost 0 bases, V lost 4 bases, and 8 bases had no gene match. Germline V gene data show CDR1 as SGHAT and CDR2 as FQNNGV. The CDR3 runs 16 residues. CDR3 in DNA: TGTGCCAGCAGCTCGGCCAGCGGGAGCTACTCCTACGAGCAGTACTTC. Protein sequence: CASSSASGSYSYEQYF.

In this sample, this clonotype turned up a few times. The chain combines TRBV10-3 with TRBJ2-1; D remains unclear. Between the trimmed V and J ends, which lost 3 bases and 6 bases, there was a span of 9 bases. Germline loops: CDR1 ENHRY, CDR2 SYGVKD. The CDR3 is 13 amino acids. The CDR3, as DNA: TGTGCCATCAGTGACCAAGACCGCAATGAGCAGTTCTTC. Its translation: CAISDQDRNEQFF.

CDR3 loop: CASSLVPANYGYTF. CDR3 nucleotide sequence: TGTGCCAGCAGTTTAGTGCCCGCAAACTATGGCTACACCTTC. The V call is TRBV28, the J call TRBJ1-2; D is unresolved. The CDR3 has 14 amino acids. CDR1 and CDR2 (germline): MDHEN, SYDVKM. Trimming removed 2 bases from V and 2 bases from J, with 9 bases in between.

This clonotype was counted between two and nine times. This CDR3 is CASSQLAAQGDEQYF. CDR3 sequence (DNA): TGTGCCAGCAGCCAACTAGCGGCCCAGGGGGACGAGCAGTACTTC. This chain joins TRBV11-2 and TRBJ2-5, with D possibly TRBD2 on 8 matching bases. The J call may be in error: the DNA end matches TRBJ2-7 better. Germline values: CDR1 SGHAT, CDR2 FQNNGV. This CDR3 contains 15 residues.

CDR3: CASSPHRGELYTF. In nucleotides, the CDR3 is TGTGCCAGCAGTCCCCACAGGGGGGAATTATACACCTTC. The chain links TRBV6-6 to TRBJ1-2; 8 bases align to TRBD1. Trimming cost V 5 bases and J 11 bases; bases outside gene matches: 10. Germline V gene sequence: CDR1 MNHNY, CDR2 SVGAGI (reference sequence). The CDR3 totals 13 residues.

The rearrangement links TRBV7-6 to TRBJ2-7; D assignment may be TRBD1 or TRBD2 (7 bases each). Between the trimmed V and J ends, which lost 1 base and 0 bases, there was a span of 13 bases. The germline gives CDR1 SGHVS, CDR2 FNYEAQ. The CDR3 runs 16 residues. The CDR3 region is CASSLEGAGASYEQYF. The CDR3, as DNA: TGTGCCAGCAGCTTAGAGGGGGCGGGGGCCTCCTACGAGCAGTACTTC.

This clonotype showed up just once. The chain uses TRBV20-1 and TRBJ2-1; 10 bases line up with TRBD1. Germline lookup yields CDR1 DFQATT and CDR2 SNEGSKA (reference sequence). The V gene end was trimmed by 6 bases and the J gene end by 3 bases; junction bases not matched to a gene: 8. There are 15 residues in the CDR3. The CDR3 DNA reads TGCAGTGCCTCCCATCGGGACAGGGGCTACAATGAGCAGTTCTTC. Residues: CSASHRDRGYNEQFF.

The CDR3 sequence is CASSLAGGPMYEQYF. The CDR3 coding sequence is TGTGCCAGCAGCTTAGCGGGAGGCCCCATGTACGAGCAGTACTTC. The V call is TRBV7-2, the J call TRBJ2-7; the D gene is possibly TRBD2 (6 bases). V lost 0 bases, J lost 4 bases, and 13 bases lay in between. Germline lookup yields CDR1 SGHTA and CDR2 FQGNSA. CDR3 length equals 15 residues.